This record looks at one T cell receptor beta chain sequence and its context. The clone's antigen remains unknown. A read error is likely, as this CDR3 ends without the conserved phenylalanine or tryptophan. Library prep was done by PCR. The listed sequencing device is Illumina HiSeq 2500. To reduce PCR and sequencing biases, unique molecular identifiers were incorporated into the TCR beta cDNA libraries. Some 500,000 cDNA molecules were obtained for every 1 to 10 million input T cells, so each molecule roughly corresponded to one T cell. The patient libraries were prepared and sequenced with the same protocol used for the earlier healthy control dataset. Within a given batch, samples were prepared together, multiplexed and sequenced on the same HiSeq lane. From the authors' description of their analysis: MIGEC handled the raw barcoded reads, throwing out single-read molecular identifier groups before consensus assembly and CDR3 extraction. Clonotype tables were post-analysed with VDJtools, and diversity was normalized by down-sampling all datasets to the smallest sample size. To correct batch-related cross-sample contamination, repertoire overlap clustering matched CDR3 amino acid sequences but not nucleotide sequences. TCRdb trimmed public reads at Q25 via fastp, called clones via MiXCR and kept in-frame beta chains. A single entry per CDR3 protein holds the most common genes and DNA from its merged rows. What appears here as the V and J calls and clone size reflects TCRdb's work, not the paper's. This sample holds 750,000 to 950,000 distinct CDR3 sequences; about 43% were observed only once. The ten top clones hold approximately 5% of the sample.

To demonstrate the VDJtools post-analysis software, TCR beta repertoires were profiled from the peripheral blood of more than 10 young patients with multiple sclerosis. The patients with multiple sclerosis were children and adolescents between roughly 6 and 17 years of age. V loses 5 bases at its end and J loses 6 bases; junction bases beyond the gene matches: 8. The CDR3 comprises 15 residues, both ends counted. Only the CDR3 portion is preserved as DNA: 45 bases, with reading frame beginning at the first base. The record originates from a study of post-analysis software for immune sequencing data (dated by TCRdb to 2015 to 2017). Study-wide context: Recorded disease courses included relapsing-remitting, secondary progressive and progressive-relapsing multiple sclerosis, with some patients lacking subtype annotation. The patient repertoires were set against eleven to twelve previously published healthy control repertoires from donors whose ages ranged from about 6 to 26 years. A subset of samples was prepared in parallel using single-end sample barcoding, then pooled and co-amplified after Illumina adapter ligation.

Points the paper makes about the study in general: A handful of TRBV segments, including TRBV5-6, TRBV5-1 and TRBV20-1, were significantly more frequent in patients than controls. The control group was slightly older than the multiple sclerosis patient group. Multiple sclerosis patients had significantly lower normalized Chao1 diversity than controls, a result that suggests substantial peripheral T-cell clonal expansion. When samples were clustered directly using the F measure, samples prepared in the same batch co-clustered strongly, which prompted a batch-effect correction.

The sample comprised blood. The TCR comes from a girl under 18 with multiple sclerosis. The sequence joins TRBV12-3 or TRBV12-4 to TRBJ1-5; 9 middle bases align to TRBD1. CDR3 protein: CASSPTGGLSQPQHS. The DNA sequence follows: TGTGCCAGCAGTCCTACAGGGGGCCTCAGTCAGCCCCAGCATTCT.